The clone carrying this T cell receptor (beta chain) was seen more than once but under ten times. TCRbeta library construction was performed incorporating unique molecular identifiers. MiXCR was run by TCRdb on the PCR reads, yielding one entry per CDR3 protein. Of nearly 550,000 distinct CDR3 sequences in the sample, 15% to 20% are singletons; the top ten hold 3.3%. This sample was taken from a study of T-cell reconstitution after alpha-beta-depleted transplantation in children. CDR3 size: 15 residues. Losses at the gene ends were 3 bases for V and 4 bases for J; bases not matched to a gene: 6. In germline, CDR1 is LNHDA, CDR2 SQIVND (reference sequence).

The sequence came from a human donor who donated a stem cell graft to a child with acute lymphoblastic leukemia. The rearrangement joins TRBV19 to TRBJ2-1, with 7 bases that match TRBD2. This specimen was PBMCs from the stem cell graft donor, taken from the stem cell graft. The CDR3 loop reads CASSMWGGGYNEQFF. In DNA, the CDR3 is TGTGCCAGTAGTATGTGGGGGGGAGGGTACAATGAGCAGTTCTTC.